The 25 T cell receptor beta chains given below trace back to one sample, sequenced in a study of T-cell reconstitution after alpha-beta-depleted transplantation in children. A library of TCRbeta sequences, prepared with unique molecular identifiers, was generated. TCRdb passed the PCR reads through MiXCR, listing each CDR3 protein once. The sample lists approximately 500,000 distinct CDR3 sequences, roughly 27% seen once, with about 35% in the top ten. Sequences were derived from PBMCs, sampled before TCRalphabeta/CD19-depleted stem cell transplant. The receptors were sampled from a boy younger than two with Wiskott-Aldrich syndrome, due to receive a stem cell transplant.

This clonotype appeared many times. This chain connects TRBV12-3 or TRBV12-4 to TRBJ2-7; TRBD1 aligns across 7 bases. Trimming at V came to 6 bases and at J to 4 bases, leaving 3 bases not matched to a gene. The CDR3 contains 12 residues. Here the CDR3 DNA reads TGTGCCAGCAGCAGACAGGGTTACGAGCAGTACTTC. As protein: CASSRQGYEQYF.

This rearrangement joins TRBV7-2 to TRBJ2-1; TRBD2 might be the D (5 bases). V was pared by 4 bases and J by 10 bases, with 8 bases between. Germline V gene lookup returns CDR1 SGHTA and CDR2 FQGNSA. This CDR3 contains 11 residues. The CDR3 spells CASSSSREQFF. The DNA of the CDR3 is TGTGCCAGCAGCTCTAGCAGGGAGCAGTTCTTC.

This clonotype has just a few counts. The chain carries TRBV5-1 and TRBJ2-7, with D maybe TRBD1 (6 bases). Germline CDR1 reads SGHRS; CDR2 reads YFSETQ. CDR3 length: 13 residues. Trimming cost V 4 bases and J 2 bases, with 10 bases left between them. The CDR3 coding sequence is TGCGCCAGCAGCCGGGACAACACCTACGAGCAGTACTTC. Translating gives CASSRDNTYEQYF.

CDR3 in amino acids: CSARGGTGWSGEQYF. As DNA, the CDR3 is TGCAGTGCTAGAGGAGGGACAGGGTGGTCGGGGGAGCAGTACTTC. This sequence joins TRBV20-1 and TRBJ2-7; TRBD1 matches at 9 bases. Trimming cost V 1 base and J 7 bases; bases outside gene matches: 11. Per germline, CDR1 DFQATT and CDR2 SNEGSKA (reference sequence). This CDR3 spans 15 amino acids.

The V and J genes are TRBV5-1 and TRBJ2-7; 9 positions agree with TRBD1. With 5 bases clipped from V and 6 bases from J, the junction kept 9 bases outside the gene matches. Germline values: CDR1 SGHRS, CDR2 YFSETQ. The CDR3 is made up of 14 amino acids. CDR3 DNA: TGCGCCAGCAGGCTGATACAGGGGGCTGGCGAGCAGTACTTC. Its protein is CASRLIQGAGEQYF.

The J gene is TRBJ2-3, the V gene TRBV5-1, with 10 nucleotides matching TRBD2. V shed 4 bases and J 4 bases; nucleotides not matched to a gene: 3. This CDR3 contains 14 residues. Germline loops: CDR1 SGHRS, CDR2 YFSETQ. CDR3: CASSIGLAADTQYF. The CDR3 nucleotides read TGCGCCAGCAGCATCGGACTAGCGGCAGATACGCAGTATTTT.

The genes are TRBV10-3 and TRBJ2-1; 7 bases map to TRBD2. Germline V gene lookup returns CDR1 ENHRY and CDR2 SYGVKD. The CDR3 has 14 amino acids. The J segment lost 7 bases and the V segment lost 3 bases, leaving 6 bases of the junction unmatched. The CDR3 DNA is TGTGCCATCAGTGACAGGACTAGTGCGAATGAGCAGTTCTTC. Protein sequence: CAISDRTSANEQFF.

The rearrangement uses TRBV11-2 and TRBJ1-1, with no clear D. There are 14 residues in the CDR3. From germline, CDR1 is SGHAT and CDR2 FQNNGV. V lost 5 bases and J 0 bases, leaving 10 bases between the germline ends. The chain's CDR3 is CASSMTPMNTEAFF. CDR3 bases: TGTGCCAGCAGCATGACCCCGATGAACACTGAAGCTTTCTTT.

The CDR3 protein is CASTFSGTYNEQFF. CDR3 DNA sequence: TGTGCCAGCACCTTTAGCGGTACCTACAATGAGCAGTTCTTC. V gene TRBV28 combines with J gene TRBJ2-1; possible D gene TRBD2, 6 bases. Between the trimmed V and J ends, which lost 7 bases and 2 bases, there was a span of 12 bases. Per germline, CDR1 MDHEN and CDR2 SYDVKM. The CDR3 is 14 residues long.

The V gene is TRBV10-3, the J gene TRBJ2-3; 7 nucleotides line up with TRBD2. V trimming: 3 bases; J trimming: 1 base; junction bases outside the gene matches: 1. Germline CDR1 reads ENHRY; CDR2 reads SYGVKD. The CDR3 is 14 amino acids. Here the CDR3 reads CAISDLAGTDTQYF. The DNA of the CDR3 is TGTGCCATCAGTGACCTAGCGGGCACAGATACGCAGTATTTT.

This clonotype was seen only a few times. The chain recombines TRBV28 with TRBJ1-1; no clear D. This CDR3 contains 10 residues. Germline CDR1 MDHEN, CDR2 SYDVKM. The V end was cut by 8 bases, the J end by 1 base, with 2 bases between. Here the CDR3 DNA reads TGTGCCAGCCAGAACACTGAAGCTTTCTTT. Translating gives CASQNTEAFF.

The rearrangement joins TRBV7-2 to TRBJ2-5, with TRBD2 identical over 9 bases. Germline V gene data show CDR1 as SGHTA and CDR2 as FQGNSA. The ends lost 5 bases at V and 2 bases at J; junction bases unmatched: 6. This CDR3 is built from 15 residues. CDR3 residues: CASSTGTSLQETQYF. Written as DNA, the CDR3 is TGTGCCAGCAGCACAGGGACTAGCCTTCAAGAGACCCAGTACTTC.

This clonotype was found a few times. The gene calls are TRBV12-3 or TRBV12-4 and TRBJ2-1; 11 bases are shared with TRBD2. J lost 8 bases, V lost 6 bases, and 9 bases had no gene match. CDR3 length equals 15 residues. The CDR3 protein is CASSILAGGIYEQFF. The DNA of the CDR3 is TGTGCCAGCAGCATTCTAGCGGGAGGAATATATGAGCAGTTCTTC.

This sequence joins TRBV27 and TRBJ2-7; TRBD2 matches 11 bases. This CDR3 spans 16 amino acids. In germline, CDR1 is MNHEY, CDR2 SMNVEV (reference sequence). J lost 4 bases, V lost 2 bases, and 7 bases had no gene match. CDR3: CASSLKLAGGRYEQYF. Written as DNA, the CDR3 is TGTGCCAGCAGTTTAAAGTTAGCGGGAGGGCGTTACGAGCAGTACTTC.

This clonotype was detected only a few times. The CDR3, as DNA: TGTGCCATCACGAGGGGGGACAGGGTGCACAATGAGCAGTTCTTC. It encodes CAITRGDRVHNEQFF. The chain carries TRBV10-3 and TRBJ2-1; 9 bases are shared with TRBD1. Looked up from germline, CDR1 is ENHRY and CDR2 is SYGVKD. The V segment lost 7 bases and the J segment 5 bases; nucleotides outside the gene matches: 9. The CDR3 loop spans 15 amino acids.

The J gene is TRBJ2-1, the V gene TRBV4-2, with a possible D match to TRBD2 (5 bases). V was cut by 1 base and J by 9 bases, with 7 bases left in between. From germline, CDR1 is LGHNA and CDR2 YNFKEQ. This CDR3 comprises 12 residues. The CDR3 DNA follows: TGTGCCAGCAGCCAAGTGGGAGCTGAGCAGTTCTTC. Protein: CASSQVGAEQFF.

The genes are TRBV11-2 and TRBJ1-2; D may be TRBD1 (6 bases). This CDR3 is built from 13 residues. Germline CDR1 SGHAT, CDR2 FQNNGV. Trimming stripped 1 base from V and 8 bases from J, with 11 bases between. This chain's CDR3 is CASSLVAGAGYTF. The CDR3, as DNA: TGTGCCAGCAGCTTAGTAGCGGGGGCCGGCTACACCTTC. The full variable domain, its missing parts supplied by reference TRBV11-2 and TRBJ1-2, is EAGVAQSPRYKIIEKRQSVAFWCNPISGHATLYWYQQILGQGPKLLIQFQNNGVVDDSQLPKDRFSAERLKGVDSTLKIQPAKLEDSAVYLCASSLVAGAGYTFGSGTRLTVV.

The rearrangement uses TRBV5-1 and TRBJ2-1; D gene unclear. Germline V gene sequence: CDR1 SGHRS, CDR2 YFSETQ. CDR3 length: 16 residues. Trimming stripped 4 bases from V and 2 bases from J, with 16 bases between. The CDR3 sequence: CASSPVGAFTYNEQFF. In nucleotides, the CDR3 is TGCGCCAGCAGCCCCGTCGGCGCCTTCACCTACAATGAGCAGTTCTTC.

This clonotype was seen a few times. The chain links TRBV20-1 to TRBJ1-4; the match to TRBD1 covers 9 bases. V gave up 3 bases and J gave up 4 bases; unmatched junction bases: 3. The CDR3 loop spans 14 amino acids. Germline loops: CDR1 DFQATT, CDR2 SNEGSKA (reference sequence). CDR3 in amino acids: CSARRQGDNEKLFF. CDR3 in DNA: TGCAGTGCTAGGAGACAGGGGGATAATGAAAAACTGTTTTTT.

This clonotype was seen more than once but under ten times. CDR3 DNA sequence: TGTGCCAGCAGCTTAATTGGGACAGGGGTTAGGAACACCGGGGAGCTGTTTTTT. Amino acid sequence: CASSLIGTGVRNTGELFF. V is TRBV11-2 and J is TRBJ2-2; 10 nucleotides match TRBD1. CDR3 length: 18 amino acids. The germline V gene encodes CDR1 SGHAT and CDR2 FQNNGV. Trimming cost V 2 bases and J 1 base; bases outside gene matches: 7.

CDR3 sequence reads: CSAIPSRHGNEQFF. In DNA form, the CDR3 reads TGCAGTGCTATCCCGTCGCGGCACGGAAATGAGCAGTTCTTC. The rearrangement links TRBV20-1 to TRBJ2-1; D remains unclear. CDR1 DFQATT and CDR2 SNEGSKA come from the germline V gene (reference sequence). Trimming removed 4 bases from V and 7 bases from J, with 17 bases in between. The CDR3 has 14 residues.

The V call is TRBV12-3 or TRBV12-4, the J call TRBJ2-2; 10 nucleotides line up with TRBD2. The trim removed 3 bases at V and 4 bases at J, leaving 8 bases unmatched. The CDR3 is made up of 17 amino acids. The DNA for the CDR3 is TGTGCCAGCAGTTTGACGGGACTAGCGACATTCACCGGGGAGCTGTTTTTT. Amino acids: CASSLTGLATFTGELFF.

This clonotype was found a few times. The genes are TRBV21-1 and TRBJ2-1; TRBD1, the D gene given by the table, was not confirmed from the DNA. TRBV21-1 is a listed pseudogene. This CDR3 has 14 amino acids. For the CDR3, the DNA is TGTGCCAGCACCAGGACAGGCAAATACAATGAGCAGTTCTTC. It codes for CASTRTGKYNEQFF.

This chain joins TRBV6-5 and TRBJ2-5; D is ambiguous. The CDR3 loop spans 13 amino acids. The germline V and J ends were trimmed by 0 bases and 3 bases, with 5 bases remaining between them. Germline loops: CDR1 MNHEY, CDR2 SVGAGI. The CDR3 DNA is TGTGCCAGCAGTTACTCGCCGGAAGAGACCCAGTACTTC. Protein: CASSYSPEETQYF.

The chain carries TRBV5-1 and TRBJ1-2, with 12 bases matching TRBD1. Germline loops: CDR1 SGHRS, CDR2 YFSETQ. V was clipped by 4 bases and J by 8 bases; unmatched bases: 9. This CDR3 region has 15 residues. The CDR3 here is CASSPGGQGAAGYTF. The CDR3 nucleotides read TGCGCCAGCAGCCCTGGGGGACAGGGGGCGGCCGGCTACACCTTC.